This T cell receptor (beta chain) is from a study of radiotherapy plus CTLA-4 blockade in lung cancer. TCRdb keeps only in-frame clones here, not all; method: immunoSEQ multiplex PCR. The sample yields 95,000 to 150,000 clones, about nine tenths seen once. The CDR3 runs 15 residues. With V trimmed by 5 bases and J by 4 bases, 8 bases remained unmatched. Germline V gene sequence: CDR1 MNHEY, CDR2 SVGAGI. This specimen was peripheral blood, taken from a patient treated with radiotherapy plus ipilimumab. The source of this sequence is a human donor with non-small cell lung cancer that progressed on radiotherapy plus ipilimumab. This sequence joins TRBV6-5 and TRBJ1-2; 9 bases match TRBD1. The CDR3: CASSRPGTGFYGYTF. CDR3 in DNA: TGTGCCAGCAGTCGTCCCGGGACAGGGTTCTATGGCTACACCTTC.